One T cell receptor beta chain is described in this entry. This record belongs to a study of blood T cell repertoires in COVID-19. Study-level background: The United States, Italy and Spain supplied acute and convalescent COVID-19 samples. T cells, B-cell-depleted T cells, or PBMCs provided the cDNA or gDNA that served as material.

Trimming removed 5 bases from V and 0 bases from J, with 19 bases in between. The CDR3 length is 18 residues. CDR1 SGHAT and CDR2 FQNNGV come from the germline V gene. Profiled with immunoSEQ multiplex PCR; TCRdb holds only in-frame clones, not every one. The repertoire holds 83,000 or so clones, with 85% to 90% as singletons. The receptor comes from an elderly man with active or convalescent COVID-19. The rearrangement joins TRBV11-2 to TRBJ1-4; D gene unclear. Sequenced input: peripheral blood. The CDR3 nucleotides read TGTGCCAGCAGCCAAGGTCGGCTCGGGGTGACAACTAATGAAAAACTGTTTTTT. Translating gives CASSQGRLGVTTNEKLFF.